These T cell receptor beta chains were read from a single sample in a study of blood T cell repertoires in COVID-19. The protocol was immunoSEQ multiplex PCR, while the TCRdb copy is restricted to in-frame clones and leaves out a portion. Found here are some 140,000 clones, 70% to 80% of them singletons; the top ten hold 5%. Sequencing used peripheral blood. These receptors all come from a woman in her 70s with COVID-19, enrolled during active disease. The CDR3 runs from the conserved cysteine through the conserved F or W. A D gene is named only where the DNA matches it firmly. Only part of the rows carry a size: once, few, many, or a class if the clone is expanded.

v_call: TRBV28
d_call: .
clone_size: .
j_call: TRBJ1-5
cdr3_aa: CASRGWGGRNQPQHF
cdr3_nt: TGTGCCAGCAGGGGATGGGGGGGTCGCAATCAGCCCCAGCATTTT

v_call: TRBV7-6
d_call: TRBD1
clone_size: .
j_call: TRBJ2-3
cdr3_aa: CASSFQGDASTDTQYF
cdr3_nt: TGTGCCAGCAGCTTTCAGGGGGACGCTAGCACAGATACGCAGTATTTT

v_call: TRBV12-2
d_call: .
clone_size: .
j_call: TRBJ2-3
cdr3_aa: CASRWGATSGGPTDTQYF
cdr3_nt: TGTGCAAGTCGCTGGGGGGCGACTAGCGGGGGGCCCACAGATACGCAGTATTTT

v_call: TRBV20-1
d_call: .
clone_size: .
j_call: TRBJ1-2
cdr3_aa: CSVSDSYGYTF
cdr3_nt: TGCAGTGTCAGTGACAGTTATGGCTACACCTTC

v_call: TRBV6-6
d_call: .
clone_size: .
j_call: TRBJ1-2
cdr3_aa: CASSSGIRFGGYTF
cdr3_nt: TGTGCCAGCAGCTCAGGGATAAGGTTCGGTGGCTACACCTTC

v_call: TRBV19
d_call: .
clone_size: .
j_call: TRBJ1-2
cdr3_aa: CASSIEGRKLSGYTF
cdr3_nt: TGTGCCAGTAGTATAGAGGGCCGGAAATTAAGTGGCTACACCTTC

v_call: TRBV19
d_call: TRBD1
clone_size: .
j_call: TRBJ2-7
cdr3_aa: CASSMWTGANEQYF
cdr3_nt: TGTGCCAGTAGTATGTGGACAGGGGCGAACGAGCAGTACTTC

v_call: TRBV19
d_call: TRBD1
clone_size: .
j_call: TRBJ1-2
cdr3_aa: CASGRQGVNYGYTF
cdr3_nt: TGTGCCAGTGGTCGACAGGGAGTGAACTATGGCTACACCTTC

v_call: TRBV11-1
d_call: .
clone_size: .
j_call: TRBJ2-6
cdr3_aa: CASTGGRSSGANVLTF
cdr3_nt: TGTGCCAGCACTGGAGGTCGCTCCTCTGGGGCCAACGTCCTGACTTTC

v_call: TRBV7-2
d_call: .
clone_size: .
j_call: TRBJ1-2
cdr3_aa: CASSSLSQGYTF
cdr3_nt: TGTGCCAGCAGCTCCCTGTCCCAGGGCTACACCTTC

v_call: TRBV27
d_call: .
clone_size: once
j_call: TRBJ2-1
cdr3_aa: CASVGGDGYYNEQFF
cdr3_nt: TGTGCCAGCGTAGGCGGGGATGGCTACTACAATGAGCAGTTCTTC

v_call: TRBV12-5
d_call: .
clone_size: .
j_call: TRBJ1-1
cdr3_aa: CASGFSPGMNTEAFF
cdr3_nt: TGTGCTAGTGGTTTCTCCCCAGGAATGAACACTGAAGCTTTCTTT

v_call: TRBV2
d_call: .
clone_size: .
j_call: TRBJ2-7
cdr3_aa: CASSPGVSYEQYF
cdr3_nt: TGTGCCAGCAGCCCCGGGGTCTCCTACGAGCAGTACTTC

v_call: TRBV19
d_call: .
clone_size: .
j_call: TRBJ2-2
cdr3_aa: CASGAGLTTGELFF
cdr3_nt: TGTGCCAGTGGCGCGGGCCTCACGACCGGGGAGCTGTTTTTT

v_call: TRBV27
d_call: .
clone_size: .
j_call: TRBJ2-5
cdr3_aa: CASSSQGPETQYF
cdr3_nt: TGTGCCAGCAGTTCCCAGGGGCCGGAGACCCAGTACTTC

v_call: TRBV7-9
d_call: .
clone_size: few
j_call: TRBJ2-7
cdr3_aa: CASSLSGSEYEQYF
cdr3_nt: TGTGCCAGCAGCTTATCGGGATCAGAGTACGAGCAGTACTTC

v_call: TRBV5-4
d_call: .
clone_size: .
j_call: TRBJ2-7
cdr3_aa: CASSLEGGEQYF
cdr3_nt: TGTGCCAGCAGCTTGGAGGGAGGCGAGCAGTACTTC

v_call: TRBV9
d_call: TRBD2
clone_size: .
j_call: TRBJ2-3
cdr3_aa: CASSVAARTSGTDTQYF
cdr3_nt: TGTGCCAGCAGCGTAGCAGCCCGGACTAGCGGCACAGATACGCAGTATTTT

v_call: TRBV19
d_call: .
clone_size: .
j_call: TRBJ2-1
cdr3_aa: CASTSEAGPTGEQFF
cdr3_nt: TGTGCCAGTACCTCGGAAGCGGGCCCCACCGGTGAGCAGTTCTTC

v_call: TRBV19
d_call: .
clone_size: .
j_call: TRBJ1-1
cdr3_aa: CASSIEGAVTEAFF
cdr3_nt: TGTGCCAGTAGTATAGAAGGGGCGGTCACTGAAGCTTTCTTT

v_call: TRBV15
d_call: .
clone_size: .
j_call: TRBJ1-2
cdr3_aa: CATSRDIDSVGGYTF
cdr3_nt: TGTGCCACCAGCAGAGATATTGACTCGGTCGGTGGCTACACCTTC

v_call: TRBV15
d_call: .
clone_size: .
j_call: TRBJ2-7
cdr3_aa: CATSSGGLLSYEQYF
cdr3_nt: TGTGCCACCAGCAGTGGTGGACTGCTCTCCTACGAGCAGTACTTC

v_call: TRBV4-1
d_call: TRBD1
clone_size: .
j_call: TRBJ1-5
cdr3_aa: CASSQIYRGSNQPQHF
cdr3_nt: TGCGCCAGCAGCCAAATTTACAGGGGTTCCAATCAGCCCCAGCATTTT

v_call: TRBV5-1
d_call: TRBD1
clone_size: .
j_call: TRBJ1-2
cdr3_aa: CASSLTGAYGYTF
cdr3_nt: TGCGCCAGCAGCTTGACAGGGGCCTATGGCTACACCTTC

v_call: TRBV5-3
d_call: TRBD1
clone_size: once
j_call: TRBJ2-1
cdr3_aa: CARSLALRQGIYNEQFF
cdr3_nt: TGTGCCAGAAGCTTGGCCCTCCGACAGGGAATCTACAATGAGCAGTTCTTC

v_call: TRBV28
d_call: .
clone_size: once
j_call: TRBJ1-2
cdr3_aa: CASSSNLYGYTF
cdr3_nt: TGTGCCAGCAGTTCTAACCTATATGGCTACACCTTC

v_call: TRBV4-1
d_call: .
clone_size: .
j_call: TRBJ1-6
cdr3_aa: CASSQGDQGNSPLHF
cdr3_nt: TGCGCCAGCAGCCAAGGGGATCAGGGGAATTCACCCCTCCACTTT

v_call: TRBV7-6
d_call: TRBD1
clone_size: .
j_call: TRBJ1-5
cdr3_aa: CASSVDRGNQPQHF
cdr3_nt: TGTGCCAGCAGCGTAGACAGGGGTAATCAGCCCCAGCATTTT

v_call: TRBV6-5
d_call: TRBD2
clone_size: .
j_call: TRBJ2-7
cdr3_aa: CASSLGEGYEQYF
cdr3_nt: TGTGCCAGCAGTTTAGGGGAGGGCTACGAGCAGTACTTC

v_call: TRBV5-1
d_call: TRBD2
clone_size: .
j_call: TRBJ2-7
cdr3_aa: CASSLVRGGLEQYF
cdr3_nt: TGCGCCAGCAGCTTGGTTCGGGGGGGCCTCGAGCAGTACTTC

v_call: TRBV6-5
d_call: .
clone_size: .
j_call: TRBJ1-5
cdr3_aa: CASSQGMWGNQPQHF
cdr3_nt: TGTGCCAGCAGTCAGGGGATGTGGGGCAATCAGCCCCAGCATTTT

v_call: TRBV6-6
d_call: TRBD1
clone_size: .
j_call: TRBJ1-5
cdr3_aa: CASFGRDRGVQPQHF
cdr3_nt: TGTGCCAGCTTCGGTCGGGACAGGGGTGTTCAGCCCCAGCATTTT

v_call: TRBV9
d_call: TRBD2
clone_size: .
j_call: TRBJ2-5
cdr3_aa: CASSGSGGTQETQYF
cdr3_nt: TGTGCCAGCAGCGGTAGCGGGGGGACCCAAGAGACCCAGTACTTC

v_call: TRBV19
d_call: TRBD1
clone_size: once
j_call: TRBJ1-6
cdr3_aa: CASSIIVDLGQRSPLHF
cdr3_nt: TGTGCCAGTAGTATTATTGTGGATTTGGGACAGCGGTCACCCCTCCACTTT

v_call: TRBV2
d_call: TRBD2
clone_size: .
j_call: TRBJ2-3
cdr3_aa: CASKRLAGGSSTDTQYF
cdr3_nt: TGTGCCAGCAAAAGACTAGCGGGGGGATCTAGCACAGATACGCAGTATTTT

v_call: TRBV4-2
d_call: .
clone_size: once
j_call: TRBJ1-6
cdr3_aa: CASSQEWLGDSPLHF
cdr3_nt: TGTGCCAGCAGCCAAGAGTGGTTAGGAGATTCACCCCTCCACTTT

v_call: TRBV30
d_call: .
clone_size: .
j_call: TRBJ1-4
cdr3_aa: CAWSHRDTYEKLFF
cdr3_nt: TGTGCCTGGAGTCACCGGGACACCTATGAAAAACTGTTTTTT

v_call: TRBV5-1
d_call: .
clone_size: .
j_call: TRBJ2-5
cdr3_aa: CASSPSGDQETQYF
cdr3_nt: TGCGCCAGCAGCCCGTCGGGTGATCAAGAGACCCAGTACTTC

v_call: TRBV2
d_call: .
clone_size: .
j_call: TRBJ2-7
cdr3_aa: CASSYGTLGAEQYF
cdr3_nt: TGTGCCAGCAGTTACGGCACTCTGGGGGCCGAGCAGTACTTC

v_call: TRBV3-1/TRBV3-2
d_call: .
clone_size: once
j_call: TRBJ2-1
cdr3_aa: CASSQERRSRGQFF
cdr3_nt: TGTGCCAGCAGCCAAGAAAGGAGGTCCCGGGGGCAGTTCTTC

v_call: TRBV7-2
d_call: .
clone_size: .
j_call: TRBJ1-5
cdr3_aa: CASSLIRDQPQHF
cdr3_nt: TGTGCCAGCAGCTTAATCAGGGATCAGCCCCAGCATTTT

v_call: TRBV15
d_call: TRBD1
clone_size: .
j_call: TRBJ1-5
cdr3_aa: CATSKGGADYSNQPQHF
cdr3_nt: TGTGCCACCAGCAAAGGGGGCGCCGATTATAGCAATCAGCCCCAGCATTTT

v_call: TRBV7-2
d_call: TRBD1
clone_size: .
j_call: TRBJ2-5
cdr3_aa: CASSPVGGGQGLGTQYF
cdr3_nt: TGTGCCAGCAGCCCCGTGGGGGGGGGACAGGGACTGGGGACCCAGTACTTC

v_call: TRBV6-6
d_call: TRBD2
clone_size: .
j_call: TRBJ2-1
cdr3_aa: CASLAGGPSYNEQFF
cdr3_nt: TGTGCCAGCCTAGCGGGGGGTCCCTCCTACAATGAGCAGTTCTTC

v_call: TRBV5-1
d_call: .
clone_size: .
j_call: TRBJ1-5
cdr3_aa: CASSADGNNQPQHF
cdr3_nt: TGCGCCAGCAGCGCGGACGGGAACAATCAGCCCCAGCATTTT

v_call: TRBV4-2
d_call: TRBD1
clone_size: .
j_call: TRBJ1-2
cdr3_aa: CASSPGQGGYGYTF
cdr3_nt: TGTGCCAGCAGCCCAGGACAGGGAGGCTATGGCTACACCTTC

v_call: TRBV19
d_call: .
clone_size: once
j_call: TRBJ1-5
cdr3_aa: CASSPEQGSNQPQHF
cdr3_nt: TGTGCCAGTAGTCCTGAACAGGGTAGCAATCAGCCCCAGCATTTT

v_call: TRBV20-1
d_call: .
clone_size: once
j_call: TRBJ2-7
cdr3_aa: CSASPLKEDEQYF
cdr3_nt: TGCAGTGCTAGTCCCCTAAAGGAGGACGAGCAGTACTTC

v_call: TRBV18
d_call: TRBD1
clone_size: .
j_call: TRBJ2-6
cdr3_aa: CASSPFFRDRGSGANVLTF
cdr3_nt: TGTGCCAGCTCACCATTTTTCCGGGACAGGGGGAGTGGGGCCAACGTCCTGACTTTC